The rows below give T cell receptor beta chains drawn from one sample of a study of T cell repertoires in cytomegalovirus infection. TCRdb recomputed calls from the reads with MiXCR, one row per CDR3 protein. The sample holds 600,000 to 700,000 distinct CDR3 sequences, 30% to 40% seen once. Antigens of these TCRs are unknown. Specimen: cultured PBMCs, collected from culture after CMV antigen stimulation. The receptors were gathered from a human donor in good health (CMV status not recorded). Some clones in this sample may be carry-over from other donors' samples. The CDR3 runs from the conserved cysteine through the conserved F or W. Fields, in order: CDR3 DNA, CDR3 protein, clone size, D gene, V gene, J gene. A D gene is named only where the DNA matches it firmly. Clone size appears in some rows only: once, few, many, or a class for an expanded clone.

CDR3 DNA: TGTGCCTGGAGCCGTGACGGGAGCTCCTACAATGAGCAGTTCTTC; CDR3 protein: CAWSRDGSSYNEQFF; clone size: .; D gene: .; V gene: TRBV30; J gene: TRBJ2-1
CDR3 DNA: TGCGCCAGCAGCCAAGATCTTCTACTGTCCTACGAGCAGTACTTC; CDR3 protein: CASSQDLLLSYEQYF; clone size: .; D gene: .; V gene: TRBV4-3; J gene: TRBJ2-7
CDR3 DNA: TGTGCCACCAGCAGAGGAACTGGCACAGATACGCAGTATTTT; CDR3 protein: CATSRGTGTDTQYF; clone size: .; D gene: .; V gene: TRBV15; J gene: TRBJ2-3
CDR3 DNA: TGTGCCAGCAGCCAAGAACCCCGGAGCTACACTGAAGCTTTCTTT; CDR3 protein: CASSQEPRSYTEAFF; clone size: few; D gene: .; V gene: TRBV4-2; J gene: TRBJ1-1
CDR3 DNA: TGTGCCACCAGCCCCCGCAAGGGGGAAGGGGAGCAGTACTTC; CDR3 protein: CATSPRKGEGEQYF; clone size: .; D gene: .; V gene: TRBV15; J gene: TRBJ2-7
CDR3 DNA: TGTGCCAGTAGTATATTGGAGGGAGGCAATCAGCCCCAGCATTTT; CDR3 protein: CASSILEGGNQPQHF; clone size: few; D gene: .; V gene: TRBV19; J gene: TRBJ1-5
CDR3 DNA: TGTGCCAGCAGCTTAGAGCCAGTCGCGGACTATGGCTACACCTTC; CDR3 protein: CASSLEPVADYGYTF; clone size: few; D gene: .; V gene: TRBV11-2; J gene: TRBJ1-2
CDR3 DNA: TGTGCCAGCAGTGAACTAAGTAGCAATCAGCCCCAGCATTTT; CDR3 protein: CASSELSSNQPQHF; clone size: .; D gene: .; V gene: TRBV6-1; J gene: TRBJ1-5
CDR3 DNA: TGTGCCAGCAGCTTAGGGGGGGCCGGGCATCAGCCCCAGCATTTT; CDR3 protein: CASSLGGAGHQPQHF; clone size: .; D gene: .; V gene: TRBV7-2; J gene: TRBJ1-5
CDR3 DNA: TGTGCCAGCAGTTACTTAACCACCACAGATACGCAGTATTTT; CDR3 protein: CASSYLTTTDTQYF; clone size: .; D gene: .; V gene: TRBV6-2/TRBV6-3; J gene: TRBJ2-3
CDR3 DNA: TGCAGTGCTAGAGATCCCCTAGCGGGGCACAATGAGCAGTTCTTC; CDR3 protein: CSARDPLAGHNEQFF; clone size: once; D gene: TRBD2; V gene: TRBV20-1; J gene: TRBJ2-1
CDR3 DNA: TGTGCCAGCAGTTTCCGGCAGAAGAATGGCTACACCTTC; CDR3 protein: CASSFRQKNGYTF; clone size: many; D gene: .; V gene: TRBV12-3/TRBV12-4; J gene: TRBJ1-2
CDR3 DNA: TGTGCCACCAGAGACACTACCTCTAGCACAGATACGCAGTATTTT; CDR3 protein: CATRDTTSSTDTQYF; clone size: .; D gene: .; V gene: TRBV24-1; J gene: TRBJ2-3
CDR3 DNA: TGTGCCAGCAGCTTAAAGTCCTTAAATCAGCCTCAGCATTTT; CDR3 protein: CASSLKSLNQPQHF; clone size: many; D gene: .; V gene: TRBV7-2; J gene: TRBJ1-5
CDR3 DNA: TGCAGCGCCTTTGGGGGGGGCAACCCTTTCGAGCAGTACTTC; CDR3 protein: CSAFGGGNPFEQYF; clone size: .; D gene: .; V gene: TRBV29-1; J gene: TRBJ2-7
CDR3 DNA: TGTGCCAGCAGCACCAGGACACCGACCCATGAGCAGTTCTTC; CDR3 protein: CASSTRTPTHEQFF; clone size: few; D gene: .; V gene: TRBV7-2; J gene: TRBJ2-1
CDR3 DNA: TGTGCCAGCAGTGAAGCGGACAGAGTAGGAGATACGCAGTATTTT; CDR3 protein: CASSEADRVGDTQYF; clone size: .; D gene: .; V gene: TRBV6-1; J gene: TRBJ2-3
CDR3 DNA: TGTGCCAGCAGCTTAGTCAGGGGGACAGATACGCAGTATTTT; CDR3 protein: CASSLVRGTDTQYF; clone size: many; D gene: TRBD1; V gene: TRBV7-2; J gene: TRBJ2-3
CDR3 DNA: TGTGCCAGCAGCTCGCAAGCGGGGGTCCTGAATGAGCAGTTCTTC; CDR3 protein: CASSSQAGVLNEQFF; clone size: .; D gene: TRBD2; V gene: TRBV7-2; J gene: TRBJ2-1
CDR3 DNA: TGTGCCAGCAGCCCCCGTTCTACCGAGCAGTACTTC; CDR3 protein: CASSPRSTEQYF; clone size: once; D gene: .; V gene: TRBV6-2/TRBV6-3; J gene: TRBJ2-7
CDR3 DNA: TGTGCCAACAGTTTTTCCGGCGGCACAAGCACTGAAGCTTTCTTT; CDR3 protein: CANSFSGGTSTEAFF; clone size: .; D gene: .; V gene: TRBV28; J gene: TRBJ1-1
CDR3 DNA: TGTGCCAGCAGCTTAGCGCGGCGGGGTGTACAACTGGCGGGAGCTCTCACAGATACGCAGTATTTT; CDR3 protein: CASSLARRGVQLAGALTDTQYF; clone size: many; D gene: TRBD2; V gene: TRBV7-9; J gene: TRBJ2-3
CDR3 DNA: TGTGCCACCCGCCCAGGAGAATCGAACACCGGGGAGCTGTTTTTT; CDR3 protein: CATRPGESNTGELFF; clone size: .; D gene: .; V gene: TRBV10-3; J gene: TRBJ2-2
CDR3 DNA: TGCAGTGCTAGAGTCCGGACAGTCTACAATGAGCAGTTCTTC; CDR3 protein: CSARVRTVYNEQFF; clone size: .; D gene: .; V gene: TRBV20-1; J gene: TRBJ2-1
CDR3 DNA: TGTGCCAGCAGTTACTTGGACAGGGGAGACTACGAGCAGTACTTC; CDR3 protein: CASSYLDRGDYEQYF; clone size: .; D gene: TRBD1; V gene: TRBV6-8; J gene: TRBJ2-7
CDR3 DNA: TGTGCCAGCAGCGTGGTGAGAGCAACTAATGAAAAACTGTTTTTT; CDR3 protein: CASSVVRATNEKLFF; clone size: .; D gene: .; V gene: TRBV27; J gene: TRBJ1-4
CDR3 DNA: TGTGCCAGCAGCGCCCGACTTGAAGATACGCAGTATTTT; CDR3 protein: CASSARLEDTQYF; clone size: few; D gene: .; V gene: TRBV28; J gene: TRBJ2-3
CDR3 DNA: TGTGCCACCAGTGCCCGACTGAATCAGCCCCAGCATTTT; CDR3 protein: CATSARLNQPQHF; clone size: .; D gene: .; V gene: TRBV24-1; J gene: TRBJ1-5
CDR3 DNA: TGCGCCAGCAGCCAAGTGGCGTCAGGCTATGGCTACACCTTC; CDR3 protein: CASSQVASGYGYTF; clone size: few; D gene: .; V gene: TRBV4-3; J gene: TRBJ1-2
CDR3 DNA: TGTGCCAGCAGTTCGGGACAGGGCACCGGGGAGCTGTTTTTT; CDR3 protein: CASSSGQGTGELFF; clone size: few; D gene: TRBD1; V gene: TRBV6-1; J gene: TRBJ2-2
CDR3 DNA: TGCAGTGCTTCCGGCAATAGCGGGGGGCACCTCTTC; CDR3 protein: CSASGNSGGHLF; clone size: .; D gene: TRBD2; V gene: TRBV20-1; J gene: TRBJ2-7
CDR3 DNA: TGCAGTGTGGGGGACAGAGGCTTCTACGAGCAGTACTTC; CDR3 protein: CSVGDRGFYEQYF; clone size: .; D gene: TRBD1; V gene: TRBV20-1; J gene: TRBJ2-7
CDR3 DNA: TGTGCCAGTCAGACTAGCGGCCCCTACGAGCAGTACTTC; CDR3 protein: CASQTSGPYEQYF; clone size: many; D gene: TRBD2; V gene: TRBV7-2; J gene: TRBJ2-7
CDR3 DNA: TGCGCCAGCAGCTTTCCGAGTCTTAGCGGGAGAGAATGGAGGGATACGCAGTATTTT; CDR3 protein: CASSFPSLSGREWRDTQYF; clone size: few; D gene: TRBD2; V gene: TRBV5-1; J gene: TRBJ2-3
CDR3 DNA: TGTGCCAGCAGGCCGGGACAGGCAAGAGGTCGGGGCTACACCTTC; CDR3 protein: CASRPGQARGRGYTF; clone size: few; D gene: TRBD1; V gene: TRBV28; J gene: TRBJ1-2
CDR3 DNA: TGCGCCAGCAGCCAAACCCGGGGGCTTAGCGGGTCCTCCTACGAGCAGTACTTC; CDR3 protein: CASSQTRGLSGSSYEQYF; clone size: .; D gene: .; V gene: TRBV4-3; J gene: TRBJ2-7
CDR3 DNA: TGTGCCAGCAGCTCCCCGGGGCACGTCTATGGCTACACCTTC; CDR3 protein: CASSSPGHVYGYTF; clone size: few; D gene: .; V gene: TRBV11-2; J gene: TRBJ1-2
CDR3 DNA: TGTGCCAGCAGCTCTTACCCACTAGCGGAGACGAGCACAGATACGCAGTATTTT; CDR3 protein: CASSSYPLAETSTDTQYF; clone size: many; D gene: TRBD2; V gene: TRBV7-8; J gene: TRBJ2-3
CDR3 DNA: TGTGCCAGCAGCTTAGGGAGCCCGGGACTGACCAATGAGCAGTTCTTC; CDR3 protein: CASSLGSPGLTNEQFF; clone size: few; D gene: .; V gene: TRBV7-2; J gene: TRBJ2-1
CDR3 DNA: TGTGCCAGCAGCTTAAAACGGGAGGGCCCCAACGAGCAGTACTTC; CDR3 protein: CASSLKREGPNEQYF; clone size: .; D gene: TRBD2; V gene: TRBV7-9; J gene: TRBJ2-7
CDR3 DNA: TGTGCCAGCAGTTTTTACAAGCTTACCGGGGAGCTGTTTTTT; CDR3 protein: CASSFYKLTGELFF; clone size: few; D gene: .; V gene: TRBV12-3/TRBV12-4; J gene: TRBJ2-2
CDR3 DNA: TGTGCCAGCAGCTCACTAGGTTTAGCGGGGGGGGCAGATACGCAGTATTTT; CDR3 protein: CASSSLGLAGGADTQYF; clone size: many; D gene: TRBD2; V gene: TRBV7-8; J gene: TRBJ2-3
CDR3 DNA: TGTGCCAGCAGCCGCGTTAAGGGGGCCGGGGAGACCCAGTACTTC; CDR3 protein: CASSRVKGAGETQYF; clone size: few; D gene: TRBD1; V gene: TRBV4-2; J gene: TRBJ2-5
CDR3 DNA: TGCGCCAGCAGCCCCGGGACTAGCGGGACCGTCTACGAGCAGTACTTC; CDR3 protein: CASSPGTSGTVYEQYF; clone size: .; D gene: TRBD2; V gene: TRBV4-3; J gene: TRBJ2-7
CDR3 DNA: TGTGCCAACCGGCCGGGACTAGCGACCTACAATGAGCAGTTCTTC; CDR3 protein: CANRPGLATYNEQFF; clone size: .; D gene: TRBD2; V gene: TRBV19; J gene: TRBJ2-1
CDR3 DNA: TGTGCCAGCAGCCCTATCGGGGGAGAGATCCAAGAGACCCAGTACTTC; CDR3 protein: CASSPIGGEIQETQYF; clone size: .; D gene: .; V gene: TRBV6-5; J gene: TRBJ2-5
CDR3 DNA: TGTGCCAGCAGCTTATGGGGTGGGCTAGCGGTTTACAATGAGCAGTTCTTC; CDR3 protein: CASSLWGGLAVYNEQFF; clone size: .; D gene: TRBD2; V gene: TRBV7-6; J gene: TRBJ2-1
CDR3 DNA: TGTGCCAGCAGCTTGCCAGGGGGCGCCTATGGCTACACCTTC; CDR3 protein: CASSLPGGAYGYTF; clone size: few; D gene: TRBD1; V gene: TRBV7-2; J gene: TRBJ1-2
CDR3 DNA: TGTGCCAGCAGCTCCTACGGGACACCTTTCGGGGCTTTCTTT; CDR3 protein: CASSSYGTPFGAFF; clone size: few; D gene: .; V gene: TRBV7-2; J gene: TRBJ1-1
CDR3 DNA: TGTGCCAGCAGCTTGGTAGCGGGAGTGAGCTCCTACAATGAGCAGTTCTTC; CDR3 protein: CASSLVAGVSSYNEQFF; clone size: many; D gene: TRBD2; V gene: TRBV7-8; J gene: TRBJ2-1
CDR3 DNA: TGTGCCAGCAGCTTACTGAGACTCCCGCCCCACGAGCAGTACTTC; CDR3 protein: CASSLLRLPPHEQYF; clone size: .; D gene: .; V gene: TRBV7-8; J gene: TRBJ2-7
CDR3 DNA: TGTGCCAGCAGCCAGGACTTATACGAGCAGTACTTC; CDR3 protein: CASSQDLYEQYF; clone size: few; D gene: .; V gene: TRBV7-8; J gene: TRBJ2-7
CDR3 DNA: TGTGCCAGCAGCTTAGGGGCGGGACAGACCTACGAGCAGTACTTC; CDR3 protein: CASSLGAGQTYEQYF; clone size: .; D gene: .; V gene: TRBV7-9; J gene: TRBJ2-7
CDR3 DNA: TGTGCTAGTGCCCCGGAAGGTACCTACAATGAGCAGTTCTTC; CDR3 protein: CASAPEGTYNEQFF; clone size: few; D gene: .; V gene: TRBV12-5; J gene: TRBJ2-1
CDR3 DNA: TGTGCCAGTAGCCCTAGGAGCGGGAGGGCGGATACGCAGTATTTT; CDR3 protein: CASSPRSGRADTQYF; clone size: .; D gene: TRBD2; V gene: TRBV19; J gene: TRBJ2-3
CDR3 DNA: TGTGCCAGCAGCCTAGGGACTAGCTCGGGCACAGATACGCAGTATTTT; CDR3 protein: CASSLGTSSGTDTQYF; clone size: few; D gene: TRBD2; V gene: TRBV7-9; J gene: TRBJ2-3
CDR3 DNA: TGTGCCAGTAGTATCCTGCCGATTAGCACAGATACGCAGTATTTT; CDR3 protein: CASSILPISTDTQYF; clone size: .; D gene: .; V gene: TRBV19; J gene: TRBJ2-3
CDR3 DNA: TGTGCCATCAGGGCAGGGACAGTGTACTACGAGCAGTACTTC; CDR3 protein: CAIRAGTVYYEQYF; clone size: few; D gene: TRBD1; V gene: TRBV10-3; J gene: TRBJ2-7